This T cell receptor beta chain comes out of a study of PD-1 blockade in classical Hodgkin lymphoma. Sequenced by immunoSEQ multiplex PCR; TCRdb stores in-frame clones only, minus some. The repertoire has about 59,000 clones, 90% of them found once; the top ten carry 9.7%. The CDR3 contains 15 residues. Looked up from germline, CDR1 is SGHVS and CDR2 is FNYEAQ. The germline V and J ends were trimmed by 4 bases and 2 bases, with 12 bases remaining between them. The patients all showed relapse after autologous stem cell transplantation, while their brentuximab vedotin exposure varied. Classification of best responses gave complete response, partial response or progressive disease.

The V call is TRBV7-6, the J call TRBJ1-3, with D possibly TRBD1 on 5 matching bases. This receptor was identified in a human donor with classical Hodgkin lymphoma. The specimen comprised peripheral blood mononuclear cells (PBMCs), sampled at baseline. CDR3 amino acids: CASSSLAGAGNTIYF. CDR3 bases: TGTGCCAGCAGCTCCCTGGCGGGGGCTGGAAACACCATATATTTT.